The rows below give T cell receptor beta chains drawn from one sample of a study of T cell responses to AZD1222 COVID-19 vaccine. The data were produced by immunoSEQ multiplex PCR, yet TCRdb's version contains in-frame clones alone and is incomplete. The sample contains about 180,000 clones, about nine tenths of which appear only once. This sample comprised peripheral blood, obtained on day 0 of AZD1222 vaccination. The receptors come from an adult in good health. The CDR3 runs from the conserved cysteine through the conserved F or W. The D gene is left open where the match is weak. Only some rows state a clone size, as once, few, many or a class for expanded clones.

TRBJ1-1,TRBV9,.,.,CASSPGVSLTEAFF,TGTGCCAGCAGCCCGGGGGTCTCCCTCACTGAAGCTTTCTTT
TRBJ1-2,TRBV29-1,.,.,CSVDGGYGYTF,TGCAGCGTTGACGGCGGCTATGGCTACACCTTC
TRBJ2-7,TRBV5-1,TRBD1,.,CASSLGTGDSYEQYF,TGCGCCAGCAGCTTGGGGACAGGGGACTCCTACGAGCAGTACTTC
TRBJ2-7,TRBV7-2,TRBD2,.,CASSLEYLAGSSSYEQYF,TGTGCCAGCAGCTTAGAGTACCTAGCGGGGTCGAGCTCCTACGAGCAGTACTTC
TRBJ2-7,TRBV7-6,.,.,CASSPLAGQPIEQYF,TGTGCCAGCAGCCCCCTCGCCGGGCAGCCCATCGAGCAGTACTTC
TRBJ1-4,TRBV5-6,TRBD1,.,CASSWPGTGGLEKLFF,TGTGCCAGCAGCTGGCCCGGGACAGGGGGTTTAGAAAAACTGTTTTTT
TRBJ1-1,TRBV9,.,.,CASSVVNTEAFF,TGTGCCAGCAGCGTAGTGAACACTGAAGCTTTCTTT
TRBJ1-2,TRBV19,TRBD1,few,CASSRTGGYVNYGYTF,TGTGCCAGTAGTAGAACAGGGGGATATGTTAACTATGGCTACACCTTC
TRBJ1-2,TRBV14,.,.,CASSRDDLSYGYTF,TGTGCCAGCAGCCGAGATGACCTCAGCTATGGCTACACCTTC
TRBJ2-5,TRBV24-1,TRBD2,.,CATSDYGGGGGKETQYF,TGTGCCACCAGTGACTATGGCGGGGGTGGCGGGAAGGAGACCCAGTACTTC
TRBJ1-3,TRBV9,.,.,CASSVGDRGNTIYF,TGTGCCAGCAGCGTCGGAGACAGGGGAAACACCATATATTTT
TRBJ2-1,TRBV7-9,.,few,CASSLDAYNEQFF,TGTGCCAGCAGTTTAGACGCCTACAATGAGCAGTTCTTC
TRBJ1-3,TRBV19,.,.,CASSTREAGNTIYF,TGTGCCAGTAGTACTAGGGAGGCTGGAAACACCATATATTTT
TRBJ1-5,TRBV7-9,TRBD1,.,CASSPFYGTGAPSQPQHF,TGTGCCAGCAGCCCCTTTTATGGGACAGGGGCCCCCAGTCAGCCCCAGCATTTT
TRBJ2-7,TRBV2,TRBD1,.,CASSESDRGMREQYF,TGTGCCAGCAGCGAGTCGGACAGGGGGATGAGGGAGCAGTACTTC